This T cell receptor beta chain was sequenced in a study of a mutant IDH1 vaccine in newly diagnosed glioma. For the study at large: An approximately 62% male, approximately 38% female split and a mean age of around 41 years characterized treated patients. It was radiotherapy, temozolomide, or both that patients received previously, with most receiving both.

CDR1 SGHDT and CDR2 YYEEEE come from the germline V gene. CDR3 length: 18 residues. Trimming pared 3 bases from V and 1 base from J, leaving 20 bases between. The time point is: baseline, week 1 (first vaccination visit). Treatment: pre-vaccination baseline after standard-of-care therapy. Those who donated had recent WHO grade 3 or 4 IDH1-mutant, ATRX-lost astrocytomas. TCRdb's copy holds only in-frame clones and misses some; the assay was immunoSEQ multiplex PCR. The table includes over 45,000 clones, about 90% detected once. The sample in question was PBMCs, obtained from a glioma patient treated with radiotherapy, temozolomide or both. The chain carries TRBV5-6 and TRBJ1-5; D possibly corresponds to TRBD1 (5 bases). The TCR originated in a man aged 45-60 years with glioma. CDR3 nucleotide sequence: TGTGCCAGCAGCTCCCCAAGACGGGACCGGGACAGCAATCAGCCCCAGCATTTT. It specifies CASSSPRRDRDSNQPQHF.